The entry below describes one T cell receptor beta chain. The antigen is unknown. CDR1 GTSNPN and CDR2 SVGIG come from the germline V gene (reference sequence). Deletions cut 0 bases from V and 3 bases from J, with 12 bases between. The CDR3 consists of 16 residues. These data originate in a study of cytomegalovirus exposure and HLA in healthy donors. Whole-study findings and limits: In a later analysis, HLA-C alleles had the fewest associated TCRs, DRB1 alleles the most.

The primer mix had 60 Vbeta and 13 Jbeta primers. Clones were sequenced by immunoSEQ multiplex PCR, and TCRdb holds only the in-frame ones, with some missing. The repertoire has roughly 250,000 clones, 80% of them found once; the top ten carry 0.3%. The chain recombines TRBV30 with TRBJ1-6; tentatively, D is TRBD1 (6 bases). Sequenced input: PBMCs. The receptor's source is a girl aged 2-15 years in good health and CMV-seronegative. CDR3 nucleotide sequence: TGTGCCTGGAGTGTAGGGGGGGGTGGCTATAATTCACCCCTCCACTTT. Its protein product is CAWSVGGGGYNSPLHF.